The count of the clone carrying this T cell receptor (beta chain) is one. The CDR3 extends over 15 amino acids. Germline CDR1 is SGHVS and CDR2 is FNYEAQ. Trimming cost V 5 bases and J 4 bases; bases outside gene matches: 9. This sample is part of a study of blood T cell repertoires in COVID-19. Study summary: Sites across the United States, Italy and Spain contributed samples from acute and convalescent COVID-19.

Some clones are missing from TCRdb's copy, which holds only in-frame ones; the method was immunoSEQ multiplex PCR. The profile shows roughly 150,000 clones, around 84% of them singletons. This receptor was identified in a woman in her fifties or sixties in a cohort sampled during active or convalescent COVID-19. Sequencing used peripheral blood. The V call is TRBV7-6, the J call TRBJ1-1; TRBD1 agrees at 8 bases. CDR3 residues: CASSPEAGGVTEAFF. The CDR3 DNA sequence: TGTGCCAGCAGCCCCGAGGCAGGGGGCGTCACTGAAGCTTTCTTT. Supplemented by reference TRBV7-6 and TRBJ1-1, the full variable domain reads GAGVSQSPRYKVTKRGQDVALRCDPISGHVSLYWYRQALGQGPEFLTYFNYEAQQDKSGLPNDRFSAERPEGSISTLTIQRTEQRDSAMYRCASSPEAGGVTEAFFGQGTRLTVV.